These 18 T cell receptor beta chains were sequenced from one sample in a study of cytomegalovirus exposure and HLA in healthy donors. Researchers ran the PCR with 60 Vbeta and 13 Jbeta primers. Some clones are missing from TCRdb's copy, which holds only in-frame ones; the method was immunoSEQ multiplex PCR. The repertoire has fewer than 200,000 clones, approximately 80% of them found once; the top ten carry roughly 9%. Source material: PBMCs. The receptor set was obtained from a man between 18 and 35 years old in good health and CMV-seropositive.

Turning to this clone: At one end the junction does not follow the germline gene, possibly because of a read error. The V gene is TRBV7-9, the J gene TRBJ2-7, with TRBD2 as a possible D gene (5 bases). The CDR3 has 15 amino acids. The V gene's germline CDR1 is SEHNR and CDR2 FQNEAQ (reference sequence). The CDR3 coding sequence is TGTTCCAGCAGCTTAGTGGCAGGAGGTAGCTACGAGCAGTACTTC. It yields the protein CSSSLVAGGSYEQYF.

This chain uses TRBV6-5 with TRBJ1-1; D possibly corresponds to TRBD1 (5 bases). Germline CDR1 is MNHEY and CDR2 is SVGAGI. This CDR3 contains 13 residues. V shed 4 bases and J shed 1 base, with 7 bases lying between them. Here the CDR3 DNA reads TGTGCCAGCAGTTTTGGACAGAACACTGAAGCTTTCTTT. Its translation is CASSFGQNTEAFF.

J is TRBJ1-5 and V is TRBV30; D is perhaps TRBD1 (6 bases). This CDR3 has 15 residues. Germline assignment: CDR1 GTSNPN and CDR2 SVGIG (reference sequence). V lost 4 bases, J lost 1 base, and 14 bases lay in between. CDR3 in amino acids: CAWTPKDRSNQPQHF. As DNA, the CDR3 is TGTGCCTGGACCCCCAAGGACAGAAGCAATCAGCCCCAGCATTTT.

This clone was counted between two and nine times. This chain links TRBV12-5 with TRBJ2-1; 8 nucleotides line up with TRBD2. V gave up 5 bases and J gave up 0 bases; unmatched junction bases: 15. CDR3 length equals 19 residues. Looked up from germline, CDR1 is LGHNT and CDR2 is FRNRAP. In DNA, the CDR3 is TGTGCTAGTGGTACTACCAGGGGCGGGGGGATTAGCTCCTACAATGAGCAGTTCTTC. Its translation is CASGTTRGGGISSYNEQFF.

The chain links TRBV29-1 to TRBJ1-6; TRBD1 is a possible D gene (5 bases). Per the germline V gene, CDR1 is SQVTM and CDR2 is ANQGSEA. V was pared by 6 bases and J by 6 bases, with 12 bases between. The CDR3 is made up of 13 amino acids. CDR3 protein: CSVTETGNSPLHF. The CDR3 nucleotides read TGCAGCGTGACAGAGACGGGTAATTCACCCCTCCACTTT.

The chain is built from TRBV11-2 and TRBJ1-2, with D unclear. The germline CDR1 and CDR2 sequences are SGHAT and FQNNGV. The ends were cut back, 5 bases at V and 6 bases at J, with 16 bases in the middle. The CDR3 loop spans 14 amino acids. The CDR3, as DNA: TGTGCCAGCAGCCGCGGGCCAGCCGTAGATGGCTACACCTTC. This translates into CASSRGPAVDGYTF.

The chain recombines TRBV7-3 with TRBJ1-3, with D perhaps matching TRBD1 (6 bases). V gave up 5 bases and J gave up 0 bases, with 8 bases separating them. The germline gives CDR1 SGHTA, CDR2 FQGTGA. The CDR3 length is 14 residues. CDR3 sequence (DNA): TGTGCCAGCAGCCAGACAGGCTCTGGAAACACCATATATTTT. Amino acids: CASSQTGSGNTIYF. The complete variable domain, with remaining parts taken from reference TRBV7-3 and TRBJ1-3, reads GAGVSQTPSNKVTEKGKYVELRCDPISGHTALYWYRQSLGQGPEFLIYFQGTGAADDSGLPNDRFFAVRPEGSVSTLKIQRTERGDSAVYLCASSQTGSGNTIYFGEGSWLTVV.

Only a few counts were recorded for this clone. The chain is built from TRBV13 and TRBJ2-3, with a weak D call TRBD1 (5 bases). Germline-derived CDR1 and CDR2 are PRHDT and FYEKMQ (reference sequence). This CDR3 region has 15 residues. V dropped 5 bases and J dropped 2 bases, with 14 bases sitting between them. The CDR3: CASSLQGSHTDTQYF. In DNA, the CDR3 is TGTGCCAGCAGCCTTCAGGGAAGTCACACAGATACGCAGTATTTT.

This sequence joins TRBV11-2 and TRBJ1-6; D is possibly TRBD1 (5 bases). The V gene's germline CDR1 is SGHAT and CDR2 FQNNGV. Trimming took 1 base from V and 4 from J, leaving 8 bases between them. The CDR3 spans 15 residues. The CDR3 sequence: CASSLGGAYNSPLHF. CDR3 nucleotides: TGTGCCAGCAGCTTAGGGGGCGCGTATAATTCACCCCTCCACTTT.

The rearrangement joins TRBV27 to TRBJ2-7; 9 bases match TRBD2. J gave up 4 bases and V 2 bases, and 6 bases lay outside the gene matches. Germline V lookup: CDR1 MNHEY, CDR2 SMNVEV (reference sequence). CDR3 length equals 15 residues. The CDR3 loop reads CASSLRAGGSYEQYF. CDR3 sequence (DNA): TGTGCCAGCAGTTTACGAGCGGGGGGATCTTACGAGCAGTACTTC.

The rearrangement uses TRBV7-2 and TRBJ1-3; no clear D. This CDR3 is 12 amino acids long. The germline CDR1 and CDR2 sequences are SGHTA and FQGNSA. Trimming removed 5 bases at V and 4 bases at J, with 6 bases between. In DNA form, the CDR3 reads TGTGCCAGCAGCCCTAACGGAAACACCATATATTTT. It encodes CASSPNGNTIYF.

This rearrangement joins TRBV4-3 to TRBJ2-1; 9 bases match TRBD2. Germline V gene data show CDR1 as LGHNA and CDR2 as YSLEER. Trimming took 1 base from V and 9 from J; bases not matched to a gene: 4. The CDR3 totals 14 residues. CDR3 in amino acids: CASSQGGGAVEQFF. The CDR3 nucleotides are TGCGCCAGCAGCCAAGGCGGGGGGGCCGTTGAGCAGTTCTTC.

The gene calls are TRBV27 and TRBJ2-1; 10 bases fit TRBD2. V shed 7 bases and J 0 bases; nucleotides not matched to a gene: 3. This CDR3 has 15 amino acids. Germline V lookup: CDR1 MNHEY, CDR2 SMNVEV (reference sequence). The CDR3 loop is CASNLAGGSYNEQFF. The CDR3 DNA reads TGTGCCAGCAACTTAGCGGGGGGCTCCTACAATGAGCAGTTCTTC.

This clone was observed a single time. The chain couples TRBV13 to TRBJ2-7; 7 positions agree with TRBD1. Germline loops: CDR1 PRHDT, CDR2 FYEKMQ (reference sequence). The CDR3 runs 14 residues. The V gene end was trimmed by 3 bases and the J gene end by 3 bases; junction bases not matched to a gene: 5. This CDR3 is CASSFDRGRYEQYF. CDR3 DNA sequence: TGTGCCAGCAGCTTTGATAGGGGGCGCTACGAGCAGTACTTC. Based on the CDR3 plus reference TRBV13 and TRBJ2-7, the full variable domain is AAGVIQSPRHLIKEKRETATLKCYPIPRHDTVYWYQQGPGQDPQFLISFYEKMQSDKGSIPDRFSAQQFSDYHSELNMSSLELGDSALYFCASSFDRGRYEQYFGPGTRLTVT.

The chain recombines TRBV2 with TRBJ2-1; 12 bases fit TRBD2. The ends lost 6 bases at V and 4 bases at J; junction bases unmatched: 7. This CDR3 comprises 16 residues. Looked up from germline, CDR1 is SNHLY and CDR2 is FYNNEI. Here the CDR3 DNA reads TGTGCCAGCAGGGGAGGGACTAGCGGGTCTTACAATGAGCAGTTCTTC. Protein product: CASRGGTSGSYNEQFF.

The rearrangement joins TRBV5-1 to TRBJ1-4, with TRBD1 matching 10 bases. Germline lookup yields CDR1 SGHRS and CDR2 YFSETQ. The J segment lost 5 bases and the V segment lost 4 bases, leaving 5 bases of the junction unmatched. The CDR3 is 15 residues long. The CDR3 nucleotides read TGCGCCAGCAGCGATCGGGACAGGGGAAATGAAAAACTGTTTTTT. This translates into CASSDRDRGNEKLFF.

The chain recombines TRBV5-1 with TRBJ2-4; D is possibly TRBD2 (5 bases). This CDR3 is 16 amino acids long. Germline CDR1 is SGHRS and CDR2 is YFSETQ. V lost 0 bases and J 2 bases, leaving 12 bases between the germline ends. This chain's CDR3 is CASSLGEHGTKNIQYF. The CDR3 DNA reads TGCGCCAGCAGCTTGGGGGAGCACGGTACCAAAAACATTCAGTACTTC.

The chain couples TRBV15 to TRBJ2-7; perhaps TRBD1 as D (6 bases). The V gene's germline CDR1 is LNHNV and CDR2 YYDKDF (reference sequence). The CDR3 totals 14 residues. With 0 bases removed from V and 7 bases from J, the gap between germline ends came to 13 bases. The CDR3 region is CATSRERQDREQYF. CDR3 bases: TGTGCCACCAGCAGAGAAAGACAGGACCGGGAGCAGTACTTC.